The 21 T cell receptor beta chains presented below share a single source sample, sequenced in a study of T-cell reconstitution after alpha-beta-depleted transplantation in children. Unique molecular identifiers were incorporated during preparation of the TCRbeta library. TCRdb reanalysed the PCR reads using MiXCR and keeps one entry per CDR3 protein. The profile shows 500,000 or so distinct CDR3 sequences, around a third of them singletons. The material was PBMCs from the stem cell graft donor, obtained from the stem cell graft. The receptor set was obtained from a human donor who donated a stem cell graft to a child with aplastic anemia.

In this sample, this clonotype turned up a few times. The chain carries TRBV6-1 and TRBJ2-1, with 10 bases lining up with TRBD2. The CDR3 is 13 amino acids. Germline CDR1 is MNHNS and CDR2 is SASEGT. The V gene end was trimmed by 11 bases and the J gene end by 3 bases; junction bases not matched to a gene: 4. The CDR3 loop is CAVGLADYNEQFF. DNA for the CDR3: TGTGCCGTAGGACTAGCGGACTACAATGAGCAGTTCTTC.

This clonotype occurred a few times. The CDR3 nucleotides are TGTGCCAGCAGTCGCCCCCGGGACAGGAACTACGAGCAGTACTTC. This translates into CASSRPRDRNYEQYF. This chain links TRBV27 with TRBJ2-7; 8 bases agree with TRBD1. CDR3 length: 15 amino acids. The V gene's germline CDR1 is MNHEY and CDR2 SMNVEV (reference sequence). V lost 5 bases and J lost 3; bases outside the gene matches: 9.

The chain combines TRBV5-1 with TRBJ2-3, with a possible D match to TRBD2 (6 bases). V shed 0 bases and J shed 0 bases, with 11 bases lying between them. Germline V gene lookup returns CDR1 SGHRS and CDR2 YFSETQ. This CDR3 is built from 16 residues. CDR3 residues: CASSLDSGGSTDTQYF. CDR3 nucleotides: TGCGCCAGCAGCTTGGATAGCGGAGGCAGCACAGATACGCAGTATTTT.

This rearrangement joins TRBV29-1 to TRBJ2-1; TRBD2 matches 10 bases. The CDR3 sequence is 13 residues long. V trimming: 7 bases; J trimming: 10 bases; junction bases outside the gene matches: 10. Germline values: CDR1 SQVTM, CDR2 ANQGSEA. CDR3 sequence: CSARPSGSQEQFF. The CDR3 coding sequence is TGCAGCGCTCGGCCTAGCGGGAGCCAGGAGCAGTTCTTC.

V and J are TRBV29-1 and TRBJ2-6; TRBD2 is a possible D gene (5 bases). Germline CDR1 is SQVTM and CDR2 is ANQGSEA. V was pared by 0 bases and J by 2 bases, with 11 bases between. CDR3 length equals 16 residues. The CDR3 loop reads CSVEDGSIPGANVLTF. The CDR3 DNA reads as TGCAGCGTTGAAGATGGGAGTATCCCTGGGGCCAACGTCCTGACTTTC.

The chain has TRBV6-5 and TRBJ2-3; D uncertain. V gave up 2 bases and J gave up 6 bases, with 9 bases separating them. Germline CDR1 reads MNHEY; CDR2 reads SVGAGI. The CDR3 is 13 residues long. The CDR3, as DNA: TGTGCCAGCAGTTACCGAGTGGGGGATACGCAGTATTTT. This codes for CASSYRVGDTQYF.

This clonotype was recorded a few times. The rearrangement uses TRBV6-5 and TRBJ2-5, with D possibly being TRBD1 (5 bases). The V gene lost 0 bases and the J gene lost 4 bases, with 12 bases spanning the gap. The germline V gene encodes CDR1 MNHEY and CDR2 SVGAGI. CDR3 size: 15 residues. The CDR3 spells CASSYSDRGSETQYF. The CDR3 coding sequence is TGTGCCAGCAGTTACTCGGATAGGGGATCAGAGACCCAGTACTTC.

The V call is TRBV20-1, the J call TRBJ2-1, with D tentatively TRBD1 (5 bases). The CDR3 is made up of 14 amino acids. CDR1 is DFQATT and CDR2 is SNEGSKA in the germline V gene (reference sequence). V was cut by 5 bases and J by 5 bases, with 16 bases left in between. CDR3 bases: TGCAGTGCTGTAGCCAGGGAAACCCACAATGAGCAGTTCTTC. It codes for CSAVARETHNEQFF.

This clonotype was counted between two and nine times. This chain connects TRBV7-9 to TRBJ1-2; 9 nucleotides align to TRBD1. V gave up 4 bases and J gave up 4 bases; unmatched junction bases: 4. The CDR3 is made up of 14 amino acids. Germline V lookup: CDR1 SEHNR, CDR2 FQNEAQ (reference sequence). In DNA form, the CDR3 reads TGTGCCAGCAGCTCCGGGACAGGGACCTATGGCTACACCTTC. Translation: CASSSGTGTYGYTF.

The rearrangement joins TRBV30 to TRBJ1-1; D gene ambiguous. CDR1 is GTSNPN and CDR2 is SVGIG in the germline V gene (reference sequence). V lost 0 bases, J lost 14 bases, and 16 bases lay in between. This CDR3 comprises 12 residues. The CDR3 coding sequence is TGTGCCTGGAGTGTACTTGGGCGGCATTGGTTCTTT. It encodes CAWSVLGRHWFF.

The chain uses TRBV5-6 and TRBJ1-2, with TRBD1 matching 8 bases. The V and J ends lost 2 bases and 6 bases, in that order; junction bases with no gene match: 9. Germline CDR1 reads SGHDT; CDR2 reads YYEEEE. The CDR3 is made up of 15 amino acids. CDR3 residues: CASSFVAGGADGYTF. The CDR3 DNA sequence: TGTGCCAGCAGCTTCGTCGCAGGGGGCGCCGATGGCTACACCTTC.

The chain employs TRBV29-1 and TRBJ1-3; TRBD1 is a possible D gene (6 bases). With 4 bases removed from V and 0 bases from J, the gap between germline ends came to 10 bases. In germline, CDR1 is SQVTM, CDR2 ANQGSEA. The length of the CDR3 is 14 residues. As DNA, the CDR3 is TGCAGCGTTGCTGACAGGCCCTCTGGAAACACCATATATTTT. Protein sequence: CSVADRPSGNTIYF.

This clonotype was detected only a few times. The J gene is TRBJ2-2, the V gene TRBV5-1; the D gene is possibly TRBD2 (6 bases). There are 15 residues in the CDR3. Germline values: CDR1 SGHRS, CDR2 YFSETQ. The V end lost 0 bases, the J end lost 1 base, and 7 bases lay between the germline ends. Here the CDR3 DNA reads TGCGCCAGCAGCTTGGGCGGGATGAACACCGGGGAGCTGTTTTTT. It specifies CASSLGGMNTGELFF.

This clonotype came up a few times. The rearrangement links TRBV12-5 to TRBJ2-7; 7 bases map to TRBD2. Trimming removed 7 bases from V and 3 bases from J; junction bases left unmatched: 9. CDR3 size: 14 residues. Germline CDR1 LGHNT, CDR2 FRNRAP. CDR3 residues: CASAKSAGLYEQYV. As DNA, the CDR3 is TGTGCTAGTGCTAAGTCAGCGGGGCTCTACGAGCAGTACGTC.

The chain has TRBV5-4 and TRBJ2-3; TRBD2 aligns across 10 bases. Germline V lookup: CDR1 SGHNT, CDR2 YYREEE (reference sequence). V shed 3 bases, J shed 4 bases, and the junction held 5 bases outside the gene matches. The CDR3 spans 15 residues. The DNA for the CDR3 is TGTGCCAGCAGCTCCGCTAGCGGGAGACCAGATACGCAGTATTTT. Amino acids: CASSSASGRPDTQYF.

This chain joins TRBV7-6 and TRBJ2-3; 9 bases are a match to TRBD2. CDR1 SGHVS and CDR2 FNYEAQ come from the germline V gene. Trimming cost V 4 bases and J 0 bases; bases outside gene matches: 8. The CDR3 runs to 17 residues. This CDR3 reads CASSSGRTSVSTDTQYF. The DNA of the CDR3 is TGTGCCAGCAGCTCTGGACGGACTAGCGTGAGCACAGATACGCAGTATTTT.

This clonotype was detected only a few times. The J gene is TRBJ2-1, the V gene TRBV7-9, with D perhaps TRBD2 (5 bases). V lost 2 bases to trimming and J lost 8 bases, with 7 bases between them. CDR3 length: 12 residues. The germline gives CDR1 SEHNR, CDR2 FQNEAQ (reference sequence). The CDR3 region is CASSLSGDEQFF. CDR3 nucleotides: TGTGCCAGCAGCTTATCCGGGGATGAGCAGTTCTTC.

The rearrangement joins TRBV20-1 to TRBJ1-3, with D hard to call. V dropped 0 bases and J dropped 4 bases, with 10 bases sitting between them. This CDR3 comprises 14 residues. Germline-derived CDR1 and CDR2 are DFQATT and SNEGSKA (reference sequence). The CDR3 sequence: CSAREAGYGNTIYF. CDR3 coding DNA: TGCAGTGCTAGAGAGGCGGGCTACGGAAACACCATATATTTT.

This clonotype was seen only a few times. This sequence joins TRBV5-1 and TRBJ2-1; TRBD1 or TRBD2 may be the D gene (7 bases each). CDR1 and CDR2 from the germline V gene are SGHRS and YFSETQ. Trimming cost V 3 bases and J 7 bases, with 17 bases left between them. The CDR3 consists of 15 residues. CDR3 nucleotide sequence: TGCGCCAGCAGCTCAGGACTAGGGGGCTGGAATGAGCAGTTCTTC. Residues: CASSSGLGGWNEQFF.

This clonotype was observed a handful of times. The missing conserved phenylalanine or tryptophan at the end of this CDR3 makes a read error likely. No DNA is shown, since the ends of the CDR3 on it are uncertain; the CDR3 is the one TCRdb lists. The genes are TRBV9 and TRBJ1-4. The CDR3 length equals 9 residues, ends included. Germline CDR1 SGDLS, CDR2 YYNGEE. The CDR3 here is CASRATPSI.

The V gene is TRBV7-2, the J gene TRBJ2-1; no reliable D call. The CDR3 sequence is 15 residues long. The ends were cut back, 3 bases at V and 3 bases at J, with 12 bases in the middle. Germline V gene sequence: CDR1 SGHTA, CDR2 FQGNSA. CDR3: CASSFQQFYYNEQFF. For the CDR3, the DNA is TGTGCCAGCAGCTTTCAACAGTTTTACTACAATGAGCAGTTCTTC.